Listed here are 32 T cell receptor beta chains from one sample, sequenced in a study of OX40 agonist ivuxolimab in advanced cancers. Only in-frame clones appear in the TCRdb table, and some are missing; sequencing was by immunoSEQ multiplex PCR. The table lists 10,000 to 13,000 clones, around 74% of them singletons. Sequences were derived from CD4+ or CD8+ T cells sorted from blood, sampled in a trial of the OX40 agonist ivuxolimab. These receptors were taken from an adult with an advanced solid tumor such as melanoma, head and neck, liver or kidney cancer.

This chain joins TRBV14 and TRBJ2-1; 7 bases are shared with TRBD2. Losses at the gene ends were 0 bases for V and 5 bases for J; bases not matched to a gene: 16. Per germline, CDR1 SGHDN and CDR2 FVKESK. This CDR3 has 19 amino acids. Here the CDR3 reads CASSQDSPWLAARNNEQFF. The DNA of the CDR3 is TGTGCCAGCAGCCAAGATTCCCCTTGGCTAGCGGCTCGGAACAATGAGCAGTTCTTC.

This chain joins TRBV11-3 and TRBJ2-7; either TRBD1 or TRBD2 may supply D (5 bases each). V gave up 2 bases and J gave up 2 bases, with 7 bases separating them. Germline CDR1 and CDR2: SGHNT and YENEEA. CDR3 length: 13 residues. The chain's CDR3 is CASSLRGPYEQYF. In DNA, the CDR3 is TGTGCCAGCAGCTTACGGGGCCCCTACGAGCAGTACTTC.

The V and J genes are TRBV6-5 and TRBJ2-3; D gene uncertain. Looked up from germline, CDR1 is MNHEY and CDR2 is SVGAGI. Trimming shortened V by 2 bases and J by 4 bases, and 13 bases separated the two germline ends. The CDR3 length is 15 residues. The DNA of the CDR3 is TGTGCCAGCAGTTACAACTTCGGCAGCTCAGATACGCAGTATTTT. Translated: CASSYNFGSSDTQYF.

This clone came up a few times. The CDR3 DNA reads as TGTGCCAGCAGCGTAGGGGACACTTCCTATGGCTACACCTTC. Amino acid sequence: CASSVGDTSYGYTF. The V gene is TRBV9, the J gene TRBJ1-2; maybe TRBD1 (6 bases). The V and J ends lost 0 bases and 4 bases respectively, with 10 bases between them. Germline V CDR1 and CDR2: SGDLS, YYNGEE. The CDR3 consists of 14 residues.

The V call is TRBV19, the J call TRBJ2-1, with a possible D match to TRBD2 (6 bases). Germline CDR1 LNHDA, CDR2 SQIVND (reference sequence). The V gene lost 6 bases and the J gene lost 5 bases, with 11 bases spanning the gap. CDR3 size: 13 residues. In nucleotides, the CDR3 is TGTGCCAGTAGCCCGGGAGTCAACAATGAGCAGTTCTTC. As protein: CASSPGVNNEQFF.

The chain combines TRBV28 with TRBJ1-6; 10 nucleotides agree with TRBD1. The CDR3 covers 14 residues. V was clipped by 10 bases and J by 11 bases; unmatched bases: 11. Germline CDR1 reads MDHEN; CDR2 reads SYDVKM. CDR3 residues: CATWPGQGLTPLHF. DNA for the CDR3: TGTGCCACCTGGCCGGGACAGGGGTTAACACCCCTCCACTTT.

The rearrangement links TRBV11-3 to TRBJ2-1; D possibly corresponds to TRBD2 (6 bases). This CDR3 is built from 15 residues. V lost 5 bases and J lost 0, with 11 bases in between. Germline V lookup: CDR1 SGHNT, CDR2 YENEEA. The CDR3 nucleotides read TGTGCCAGCAGCCACGGGAGAAGCTCCTACAATGAGCAGTTCTTC. Amino acids: CASSHGRSSYNEQFF. Complete variable domain (other parts from reference TRBV11-3 and TRBJ2-1): EAGVVQSPRYKIIEKKQPVAFWCNPISGHNTLYWYLQNLGQGPELLIRYENEEAVDDSQLPKDRFSAERLKGVDSTLKIQPAELGDSAVYLCASSHGRSSYNEQFFGPGTRLTVL.

A single count supports this clone. The rearrangement joins TRBV4-1 to TRBJ1-2, with a tentative D call TRBD1 (5 bases). The V end lost 0 bases, the J end lost 3 bases, and 11 bases lay between the germline ends. The germline V gene encodes CDR1 MGHRA and CDR2 YSYEKL. The CDR3 covers 15 residues. As DNA, the CDR3 is TGCGCCAGCAGCCAAGATACAGGATCCTACTATGGCTACACCTTC. Translated, it gives CASSQDTGSYYGYTF.

J is TRBJ1-2 and V is TRBV13, with TRBD1 as a possible D gene (6 bases). The germline CDR1 and CDR2 sequences are PRHDT and FYEKMQ (reference sequence). This CDR3 has 19 residues. The V end was cut by 1 base, the J end by 0 bases, with 21 bases between. CDR3 sequence reads: CASSLEWGGRGASNYGYTF. Written as DNA, the CDR3 is TGTGCCAGCAGCTTAGAATGGGGCGGCAGGGGCGCCTCTAACTATGGCTACACCTTC.

The rearrangement uses TRBV5-5 and TRBJ1-1; TRBD1 matches at 9 bases. V gave up 4 bases and J gave up 2 bases; unmatched junction bases: 6. This CDR3 region has 15 residues. CDR1 is SGHKS, CDR2 YYEKEE, per germline (reference sequence). CDR3 sequence reads: CASSPSQGANTEAFF. Written as DNA, the CDR3 is TGTGCCAGCAGCCCTTCACAGGGGGCAAACACTGAAGCTTTCTTT.

V and J are TRBV28 and TRBJ2-2; D is unclear. The CDR3 loop spans 12 amino acids. Germline CDR1 is MDHEN and CDR2 is SYDVKM. Trimming took 5 bases from V and 2 from J, leaving 3 bases between them. DNA of the CDR3: TGTGCCAGCAGTCCAAACACCGGGGAGCTGTTTTTT. Its translation: CASSPNTGELFF. Complete variable domain (other parts from reference TRBV28 and TRBJ2-2): DVKVTQSSRYLVKRTGEKVFLECVQDMDHENMFWYRQDPGLGLRLIYFSYDVKMKEKGDIPEGYSVSREKKERFSLILESASTNQTSMYLCASSPNTGELFFGEGSRLTVL.

The sample holds many counts of this clone. The CDR3 region is CASTEPDSYGYTF. The CDR3 region has the DNA TGTGCCAGCACCGAACCGGACAGCTATGGCTACACCTTC. The gene calls are TRBV2 and TRBJ1-2; perhaps TRBD1 as D (6 bases). The CDR3 runs to 13 residues. V was pared by 7 bases and J by 4 bases, with 13 bases between. Germline assignment: CDR1 SNHLY and CDR2 FYNNEI.

J is TRBJ2-7 and V is TRBV28; maybe TRBD1 (5 bases). The germline V gene encodes CDR1 MDHEN and CDR2 SYDVKM. This CDR3 is built from 14 residues. V was clipped by 3 bases and J by 2 bases, with 11 bases between them. The DNA of the CDR3 is TGTGCCAGCAGTTTTGGGGCCAGCACCTACGAGCAGTACTTC. Amino acids: CASSFGASTYEQYF.

The chain joins TRBV9 to TRBJ2-3; the D call may be TRBD1 or TRBD2 (5 bases each). The V end lost 0 bases, the J end lost 6 bases, and 11 bases lay between the germline ends. This CDR3 contains 14 residues. The V gene's germline CDR1 is SGDLS and CDR2 YYNGEE. CDR3 coding DNA: TGTGCCAGCAGCGTAGGAGGGGCACAGGATACGCAGTATTTT. Amino acids: CASSVGGAQDTQYF.

This rearrangement joins TRBV28 to TRBJ1-4; D is unresolved. V was pared by 5 bases and J by 0 bases, with 7 bases between. In germline, CDR1 is MDHEN, CDR2 SYDVKM. The CDR3 totals 14 residues. CDR3 DNA: TGTGCCAGCAGTCTGAGTGCAACTAATGAAAAACTGTTTTTT. Amino acid sequence: CASSLSATNEKLFF.

This clone came up a few times. V usage is TRBV29-1 and J usage is TRBJ2-7; maybe TRBD1 (6 bases). The CDR3 is 14 residues long. V shed 6 bases and J shed 3 bases, with 18 bases lying between them. Germline lookup yields CDR1 SQVTM and CDR2 ANQGSEA. The CDR3 DNA follows: TGCAGCGTGGGCGCCGGGACACGGAGCTACGAGCAGTACTTC. Amino acids: CSVGAGTRSYEQYF.

This clone has just a few counts. The V call is TRBV14, the J call TRBJ1-2, with D possibly TRBD1 on 5 matching bases. The germline gives CDR1 SGHDN, CDR2 FVKESK. The CDR3 totals 15 residues. The ends were cut back, 4 bases at V and 2 bases at J, with 14 bases in the middle. This CDR3 is CASSPTGLSNYGYTF. The CDR3 DNA reads TGTGCCAGCAGCCCAACGGGACTATCCAACTATGGCTACACCTTC.

CDR3 bases: TGTGCCAGCAGTTTATCCCACGGGACAGGGAAGACTGAAGCTTTCTTT. Its translation: CASSLSHGTGKTEAFF. The chain uses TRBV27 and TRBJ1-1; TRBD1 matches 9 bases. The germline V gene has CDR1 MNHEY and CDR2 SMNVEV (reference sequence). The junction had 7 bases not matched to a gene; V was cut back by 0 bases and J by 5 bases. This CDR3 has 16 residues.

The J gene is TRBJ2-3, the V gene TRBV4-2, with 9 bases identical to TRBD2. The CDR3 covers 18 residues. Germline CDR1 is LGHNA and CDR2 is YNFKEQ. The V gene end was trimmed by 0 bases and the J gene end by 0 bases; junction bases not matched to a gene: 7. This chain's CDR3 is CASSQDFSGLASTDTQYF. The CDR3 nucleotides read TGTGCCAGCAGCCAAGATTTCTCCGGACTAGCGAGCACAGATACGCAGTATTTT.

The chain carries TRBV27 and TRBJ2-1, with D tentatively TRBD2 (5 bases). The CDR3 runs 16 residues. Germline CDR1 is MNHEY and CDR2 is SMNVEV (reference sequence). Trimming cost V 2 bases and J 4 bases, with 15 bases left between them. The CDR3 is CASSLIGSGGYNEQFF. The DNA for the CDR3 is TGTGCCAGCAGTTTAATAGGGAGCGGTGGATACAATGAGCAGTTCTTC.

This clone has just one count. The chain employs TRBV30 and TRBJ1-1; D is ambiguous. The germline V gene encodes CDR1 GTSNPN and CDR2 SVGIG (reference sequence). This CDR3 is 12 amino acids long. Trimming left V 5 bases short and J 0 bases short, with 7 bases between. CDR3 loop: CAWADLNTEAFF. CDR3 DNA sequence: TGTGCCTGGGCCGACCTGAACACTGAAGCTTTCTTT.

The J gene is TRBJ2-5, the V gene TRBV6-5, with D possibly TRBD1 on 5 matching bases. Germline CDR1 is MNHEY and CDR2 is SVGAGI. The CDR3 runs to 13 residues. Trimming cost V 6 bases and J 3 bases, with 11 bases left between them. The CDR3 loop reads CASSSVREETQYF. DNA for the CDR3: TGTGCCAGCAGCTCCGTCAGGGAAGAGACCCAGTACTTC.

The chain uses TRBV6-5 and TRBJ2-7; D is possibly TRBD1 (6 bases). The germline gives CDR1 MNHEY, CDR2 SVGAGI. The CDR3 sequence is 12 residues long. Trimming cost V 6 bases and J 7 bases, with 13 bases left between them. The CDR3 nucleotides are TGTGCCAGCAGGGGGGCACCGGTGGAGCAGTACTTC. This sequence encodes CASRGAPVEQYF.

Regarding this clone: Other DNA sequences from this sample encode an identical CDR3 as well. The chain has TRBV5-4 and TRBJ2-7; 15 nucleotides agree with TRBD2. The CDR3 contains 17 residues. Per the germline V gene, CDR1 is SGHNT and CDR2 is YYREEE (reference sequence). V shed 0 bases and J 8 bases; nucleotides not matched to a gene: 9. CDR3 DNA: TGTGCCAGCAGCTTGGCTGCGGGACTAGCGGGAGGAACGAAGCAGTACTTC. Protein sequence: CASSLAAGLAGGTKQYF. Full variable domain (missing parts from reference TRBV5-4 and TRBJ2-7): ETGVTQSPTHLIKTRGQQVTLRCSSQSGHNTVSWYQQALGQGPQFIFQYYREEENGRGNFPPRFSGLQFPNYSSELNVNALELDDSALYLCASSLAAGLAGGTKQYFGPGTRLTVT.

The V and J genes are TRBV6-5 and TRBJ2-3; D ambiguous. Trimming removed 0 bases from V and 1 base from J, with 8 bases in between. The germline V gene encodes CDR1 MNHEY and CDR2 SVGAGI. The CDR3 spans 15 residues. The CDR3 here is CASSYSGYGTDTQYF. As DNA, the CDR3 is TGTGCCAGCAGTTACTCGGGGTACGGCACAGATACGCAGTATTTT.

This chain connects TRBV27 to TRBJ1-1; a weak D match, TRBD1 (6 bases). The V end was cut by 3 bases, the J end by 5 bases, with 10 bases between. The V gene's germline CDR1 is MNHEY and CDR2 SMNVEV (reference sequence). The CDR3 covers 13 residues. The CDR3 nucleotides read TGTGCCAGCAGTTTGGGGGCTGGGACTGAAGCTTTCTTT. This gives the protein CASSLGAGTEAFF.

The V call is TRBV7-9, the J call TRBJ1-4, with no clear D. This CDR3 spans 14 amino acids. From germline, CDR1 is SEHNR and CDR2 FQNEAQ (reference sequence). V lost 1 base to trimming and J lost 4 bases, with 7 bases between them. The CDR3 is CASSLVEDNEKLFF. The DNA for the CDR3 is TGTGCCAGCAGCTTAGTTGAGGATAATGAAAAACTGTTTTTT.

The genes are TRBV28 and TRBJ2-5; D might be TRBD2 (6 bases). The V end lost 5 bases, the J end lost 3 bases, and 16 bases lay between the germline ends. The CDR3 spans 15 residues. Germline V gives CDR1 MDHEN, CDR2 SYDVKM. The CDR3 region has the DNA TGTGCCAGCAGTCCCCCACGGGAGTGGAAAGAGACCCAGTACTTC. It specifies CASSPPREWKETQYF.

This chain joins TRBV4-1 and TRBJ2-3; D possibly corresponds to TRBD1 (6 bases). In germline, CDR1 is MGHRA, CDR2 YSYEKL. The CDR3 extends over 16 amino acids. V shed 3 bases and J shed 3 bases, with 16 bases lying between them. The CDR3 sequence is CASSHRGQIGTDTQYF. Written as DNA, the CDR3 is TGCGCCAGCAGCCATCGTGGACAGATTGGGACAGATACGCAGTATTTT.

The gene calls are TRBV7-7 and TRBJ2-1; D remains unclear. The CDR3 sequence is 15 residues long. V was clipped by 2 bases and J by 2 bases, with 10 bases between them. CDR1 SSHAT and CDR2 FNYEAQ come from the germline V gene (reference sequence). The CDR3: CASSLHGFAYNEQFF. For the CDR3, the DNA is TGTGCCAGCAGCTTACACGGTTTCGCCTACAATGAGCAGTTCTTC.

CDR3 in amino acids: CASSMRGNRDNEQFF. DNA of the CDR3: TGTGCCAGTAGTATGCGGGGCAATCGGGACAATGAGCAGTTCTTC. This chain joins TRBV19 and TRBJ2-1, with a tentative D call TRBD2 (6 bases). This CDR3 spans 15 amino acids. Germline-derived CDR1 and CDR2 are LNHDA and SQIVND (reference sequence). The V end lost 3 bases, the J end lost 5 bases, and 14 bases lay between the germline ends.

Concerning this clone itself: Germline and junction disagree at one end, which may indicate a read error. The chain joins TRBV5-6 to TRBJ2-3; no clear D gene. Germline CDR1 and CDR2: SGHDT and YYEEEE. CDR3 length: 12 amino acids. This CDR3 is CASNLGTDTQYF. CDR3 nucleotides: TGTGCCAGCAACTTGGGAACAGATACGCAGTATTTT.